This TCR beta chain derives from a study of OX40 agonist ivuxolimab in advanced cancers. Background on the study: The patients' treatment was ivuxolimab, an agonistic anti-OX40 (CD134) antibody. Those enrolled were 80% to 85% male, with a mean age of roughly 60 years and ages from 23 to 79. Study-level points and caveats: Determination of antigen specificity was not performed for the expanded peripheral T cells. Low normalized T-cell clonal expansion was also seen in some nonresponders.

Germline CDR1 reads SGHKS; CDR2 reads YYEKEE (reference sequence). Trimming at V came to 4 bases and at J to 0 bases, leaving 9 bases not matched to a gene. The CDR3 has 18 amino acids. TCRdb keeps only in-frame clones here, not all; method: immunoSEQ multiplex PCR. The data show fewer than 60,000 clones, with about 85% seen just once and around 21% held by the top ten. Notes on this clone: Its antigen is currently unknown.

The sequence derives from an adult with an advanced solid tumor such as melanoma, head and neck, liver or kidney cancer. The sample consisted of CD4+ or CD8+ T cells sorted from blood, taken in a trial of the OX40 agonist ivuxolimab. The chain links TRBV5-5 to TRBJ2-6, with 8 nucleotides matching TRBD1. This CDR3 reads CASSPGTGLLSGANVLTF. The CDR3 DNA reads TGTGCCAGCAGCCCGGGGACAGGTCTGCTCTCTGGGGCCAACGTCCTGACTTTC. Based on the CDR3 plus reference TRBV5-5 and TRBJ2-6, the full variable domain is DAGVTQSPTHLIKTRGQQVTLRCSPISGHKSVSWYQQVLGQGPQFIFQYYEKEERGRGNFPDRFSARQFPNYSSELNVNALLLGDSALYLCASSPGTGLLSGANVLTFGAGSRLTVL.